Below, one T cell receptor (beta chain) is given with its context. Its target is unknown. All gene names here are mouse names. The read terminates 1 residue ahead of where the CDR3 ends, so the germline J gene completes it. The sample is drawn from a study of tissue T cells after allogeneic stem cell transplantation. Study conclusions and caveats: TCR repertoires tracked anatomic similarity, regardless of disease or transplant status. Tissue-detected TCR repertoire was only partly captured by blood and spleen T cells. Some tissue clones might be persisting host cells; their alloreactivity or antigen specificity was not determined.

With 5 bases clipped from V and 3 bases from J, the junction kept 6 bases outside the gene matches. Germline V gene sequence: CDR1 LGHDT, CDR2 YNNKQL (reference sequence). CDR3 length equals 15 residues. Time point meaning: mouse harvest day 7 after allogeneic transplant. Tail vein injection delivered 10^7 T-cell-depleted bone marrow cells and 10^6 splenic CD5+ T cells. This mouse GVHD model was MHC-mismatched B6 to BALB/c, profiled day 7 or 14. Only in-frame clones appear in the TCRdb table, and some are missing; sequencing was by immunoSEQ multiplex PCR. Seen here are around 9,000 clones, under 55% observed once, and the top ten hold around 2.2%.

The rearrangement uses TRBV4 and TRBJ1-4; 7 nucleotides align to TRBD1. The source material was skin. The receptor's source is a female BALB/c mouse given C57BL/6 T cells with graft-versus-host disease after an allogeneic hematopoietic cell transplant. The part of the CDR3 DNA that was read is TGTGCCAGCAGCCGACAGGGTTGGACCAACGAAAGATTATTT. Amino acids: CASSRQGWTNERLF. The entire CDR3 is CASSRQGWTNERLFF.